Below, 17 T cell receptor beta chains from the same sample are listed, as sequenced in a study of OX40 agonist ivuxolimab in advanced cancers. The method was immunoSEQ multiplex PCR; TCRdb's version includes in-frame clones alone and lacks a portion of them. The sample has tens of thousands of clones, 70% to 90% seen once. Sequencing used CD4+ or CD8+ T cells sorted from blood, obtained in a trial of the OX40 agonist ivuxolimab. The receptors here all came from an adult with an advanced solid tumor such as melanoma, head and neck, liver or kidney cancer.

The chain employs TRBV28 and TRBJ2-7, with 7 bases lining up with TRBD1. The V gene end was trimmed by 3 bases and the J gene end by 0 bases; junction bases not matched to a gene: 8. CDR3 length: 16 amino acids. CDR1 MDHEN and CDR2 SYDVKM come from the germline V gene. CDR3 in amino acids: CASSLDPDRNSYEQYF. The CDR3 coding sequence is TGTGCCAGCAGTTTGGACCCGGACAGGAACTCCTACGAGCAGTACTTC.

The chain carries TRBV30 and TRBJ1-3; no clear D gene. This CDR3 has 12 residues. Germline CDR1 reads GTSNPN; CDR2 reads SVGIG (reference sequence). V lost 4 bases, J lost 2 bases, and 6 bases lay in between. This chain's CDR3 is CAWKRAGNTIYF. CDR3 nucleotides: TGTGCCTGGAAGAGGGCTGGAAACACCATATATTTT.

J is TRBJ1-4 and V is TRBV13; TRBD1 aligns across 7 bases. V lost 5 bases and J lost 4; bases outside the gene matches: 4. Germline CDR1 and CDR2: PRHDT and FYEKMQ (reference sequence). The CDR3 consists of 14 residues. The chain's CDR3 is CASSPRQGNEKLFF. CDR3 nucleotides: TGTGCCAGCAGCCCAAGACAGGGTAATGAAAAACTGTTTTTT.

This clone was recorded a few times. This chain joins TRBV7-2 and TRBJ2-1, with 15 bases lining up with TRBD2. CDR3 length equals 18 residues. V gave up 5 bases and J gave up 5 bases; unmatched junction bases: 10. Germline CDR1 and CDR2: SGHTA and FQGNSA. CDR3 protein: CASSHWGLAGGGDNEQFF. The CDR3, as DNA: TGTGCCAGCAGCCATTGGGGACTAGCGGGAGGAGGGGACAATGAGCAGTTCTTC.

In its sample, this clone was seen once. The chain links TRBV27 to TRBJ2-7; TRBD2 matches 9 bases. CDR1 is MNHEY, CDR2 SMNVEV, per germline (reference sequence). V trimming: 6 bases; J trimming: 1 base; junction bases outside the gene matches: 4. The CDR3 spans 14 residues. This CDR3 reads CASSWLAGSYEQYF. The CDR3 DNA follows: TGTGCCAGCAGCTGGCTAGCGGGGTCCTACGAGCAGTACTTC.

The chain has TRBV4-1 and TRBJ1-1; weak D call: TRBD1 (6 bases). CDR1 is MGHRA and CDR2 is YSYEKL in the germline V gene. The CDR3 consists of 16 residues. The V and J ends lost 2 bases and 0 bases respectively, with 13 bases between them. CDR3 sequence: CASSQHWTEMNTEAFF. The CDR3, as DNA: TGCGCCAGCAGCCAACATTGGACAGAGATGAACACTGAAGCTTTCTTT.

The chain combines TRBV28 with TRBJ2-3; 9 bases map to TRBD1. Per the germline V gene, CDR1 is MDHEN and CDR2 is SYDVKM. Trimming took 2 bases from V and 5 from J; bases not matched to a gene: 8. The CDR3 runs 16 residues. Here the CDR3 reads CASSLNNRGLRDTQYF. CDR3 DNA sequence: TGTGCCAGCAGTTTAAACAACAGGGGGCTAAGAGATACGCAGTATTTT.

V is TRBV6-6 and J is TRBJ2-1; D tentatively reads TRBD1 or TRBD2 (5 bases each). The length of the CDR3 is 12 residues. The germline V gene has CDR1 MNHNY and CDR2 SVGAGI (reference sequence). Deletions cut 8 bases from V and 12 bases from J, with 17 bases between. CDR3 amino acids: CASRDPRRGQFF. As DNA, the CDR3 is TGTGCCAGCCGGGACCCTCGCCGTGGGCAGTTCTTC.

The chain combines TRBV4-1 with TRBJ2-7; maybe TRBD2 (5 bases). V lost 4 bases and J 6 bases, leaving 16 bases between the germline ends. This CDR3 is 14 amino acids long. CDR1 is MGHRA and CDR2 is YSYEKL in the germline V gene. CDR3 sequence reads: CASSPTVFAGEQYV. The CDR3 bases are TGCGCCAGCAGCCCCACAGTCTTTGCGGGCGAGCAGTACGTC.

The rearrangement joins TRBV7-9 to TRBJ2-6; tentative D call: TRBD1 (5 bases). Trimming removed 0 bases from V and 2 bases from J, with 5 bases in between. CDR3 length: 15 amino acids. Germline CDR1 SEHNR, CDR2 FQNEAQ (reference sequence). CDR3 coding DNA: TGTGCCAGCAGCTTAGCAGGGGCTGGGGCCAACGTCCTGACTTTC. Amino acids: CASSLAGAGANVLTF.

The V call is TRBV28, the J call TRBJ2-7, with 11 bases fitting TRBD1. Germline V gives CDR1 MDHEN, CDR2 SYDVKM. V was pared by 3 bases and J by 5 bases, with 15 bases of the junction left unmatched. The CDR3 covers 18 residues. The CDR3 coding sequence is TGTGCCAGCAGTTTGATCGGACAGGGGGCGGCGGGAGTCCACGAGCAGTACTTC. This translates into CASSLIGQGAAGVHEQYF. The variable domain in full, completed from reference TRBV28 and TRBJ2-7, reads DVKVTQSSRYLVKRTGEKVFLECVQDMDHENMFWYRQDPGLGLRLIYFSYDVKMKEKGDIPEGYSVSREKKERFSLILESASTNQTSMYLCASSLIGQGAAGVHEQYFGPGTRLTVT.

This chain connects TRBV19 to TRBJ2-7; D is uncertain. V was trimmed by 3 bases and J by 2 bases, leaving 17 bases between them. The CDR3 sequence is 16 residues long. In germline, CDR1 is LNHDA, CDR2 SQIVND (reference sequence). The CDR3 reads CASSMTRTPSAYEQYF. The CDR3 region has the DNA TGTGCCAGTAGTATGACTCGGACCCCTTCTGCCTACGAGCAGTACTTC.

Written as DNA, the CDR3 is TGTGCCAGCAGCCCCCTTTTCGACGAGCAGTACTTC. Its protein product is CASSPLFDEQYF. V is TRBV7-8 and J is TRBJ2-7, with D unresolved. Germline V gives CDR1 SGHVS, CDR2 FQNEAQ. The V gene lost 5 bases and the J gene lost 5 bases, with 10 bases spanning the gap. The CDR3 covers 12 residues.

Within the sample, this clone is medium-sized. CDR3 sequence: CASSIGGTIYEQFF. CDR3 in DNA: TGTGCCAGTAGTATTGGAGGGACTATCTATGAGCAGTTCTTC. V gene TRBV19 combines with J gene TRBJ2-1, with 7 bases matching TRBD2. Germline V gene sequence: CDR1 LNHDA, CDR2 SQIVND (reference sequence). This CDR3 spans 14 amino acids. V shed 3 bases and J 8 bases; nucleotides not matched to a gene: 7.

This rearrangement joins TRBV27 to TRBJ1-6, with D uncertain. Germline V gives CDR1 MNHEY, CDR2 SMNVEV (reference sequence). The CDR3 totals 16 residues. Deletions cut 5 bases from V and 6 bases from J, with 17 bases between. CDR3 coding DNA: TGTGCCAGCAGTCCCGAAACACCGACCTTTAATTCACCCCTCCACTTT. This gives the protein CASSPETPTFNSPLHF.

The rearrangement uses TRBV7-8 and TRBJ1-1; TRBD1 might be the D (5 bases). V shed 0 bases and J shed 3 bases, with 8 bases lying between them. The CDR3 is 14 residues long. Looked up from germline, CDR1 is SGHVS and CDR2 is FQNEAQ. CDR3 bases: TGTGCCAGCAGCTTAGCGGGGGTTCACACTGAAGCTTTCTTT. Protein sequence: CASSLAGVHTEAFF.

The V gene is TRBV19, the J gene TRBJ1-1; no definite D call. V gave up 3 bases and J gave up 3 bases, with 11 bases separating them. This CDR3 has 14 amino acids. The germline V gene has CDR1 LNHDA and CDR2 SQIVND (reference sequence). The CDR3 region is CASSIAAAYTEAFF. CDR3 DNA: TGTGCCAGTAGTATCGCGGCGGCCTACACTGAAGCTTTCTTT. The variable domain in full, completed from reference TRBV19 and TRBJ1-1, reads DGGITQSPKYLFRKEGQNVTLSCEQNLNHDAMYWYRQDPGQGLRLIYYSQIVNDFQKGDIAEGYSVSREKKESFPLTVTSAQKNPTAFYLCASSIAAAYTEAFFGQGTRLTVV.